This record covers a single TCR beta chain. What it binds is unknown. The sample comes from a study of vaccination and CD4 T cells after COVID-19. Study background: The post-COVID sampling time was a median 101 days after diagnosis, ranging from 35 to 161.

Regarding the study as a whole: Convalescent patients displayed spike mono-reactivity in 304 of 307 vaccine-specific clones. In convalescent patients, a median roughly 86% of post-vaccine SARS-CoV-2-reactive clones appeared only after vaccination.

Germline lookup yields CDR1 DFQATT and CDR2 SNEGSKA (reference sequence). There are 12 residues in the CDR3. V lost 8 bases and J 0 bases, leaving 10 bases between the germline ends. MiXCR, run by TCRdb on the PCR reads, gives a single entry per CDR3 protein. The table records about 29,000 distinct CDR3 sequences, about 47% of them present only once. Indicated time point: late sampling 161 to 241 days after vaccination in a few convalescent patients. Positive PCR results dated from March to December 2020, before the US Alpha, Beta and Delta variants. Sequencing used CD4+ T cells from blood, obtained about 7 months after SARS-CoV-2 vaccination. The V gene is TRBV20-1, the J gene TRBJ1-2; D gene unclear. This TCR was sampled from a human donor who had recovered from COVID-19. The DNA for the CDR3 is TGCAGTCCACCGGGAACTAACTATGGCTACACCTTC. The encoded protein is CSPPGTNYGYTF.